These 2 T cell receptor beta chains were sequenced from one sample in a study of cytomegalovirus exposure and HLA in healthy donors. Primers for the PCR totalled 60 Vbeta and 13 Jbeta. Method: immunoSEQ multiplex PCR; TCRdb's copy keeps in-frame clones and lacks some. The table has approximately 140,000 clones, approximately 80% seen once. Input material: PBMCs. The receptors here all came from a woman in her thirties or forties in good health and CMV-seronegative.

The chain couples TRBV27 to TRBJ2-1, with a tentative D call TRBD1 (5 bases). There are 12 residues in the CDR3. Trimming pared 3 bases from V and 6 bases from J, leaving 6 bases between. Germline values: CDR1 MNHEY, CDR2 SMNVEV (reference sequence). CDR3: CASSFDSNEQFF. The CDR3 bases are TGTGCCAGCAGTTTCGACAGCAATGAGCAGTTCTTC.

The V and J genes are TRBV5-1 and TRBJ1-4, with no clear D. The CDR3 loop spans 15 amino acids. Per the germline V gene, CDR1 is SGHRS and CDR2 is YFSETQ. V dropped 0 bases and J dropped 6 bases, with 12 bases sitting between them. This chain's CDR3 is CASSLAGKLDEKLFF. DNA of the CDR3: TGCGCCAGCAGCTTGGCTGGGAAACTAGATGAAAAACTGTTTTTT.